Presented here are 14 T cell receptor beta chains from one specimen sequenced in a study of blood T cell repertoires in COVID-19 (dated by TCRdb to 2020 to 2021). Library preparation was by the immunoSEQ multiplex PCR assay. Held by TCRdb, this immuneACCESS table contains in-frame sequences only and omits some clones. Under half of the omission traces to an unresolved V gene where checked; the cause of the rest is unknown. For this sample there are under 85,000 clones; about 76% appear just once. The ten most abundant clones make up 28% of the sample. The sample was peripheral blood. The receptors were gathered from a woman older than 75 with active or convalescent COVID-19.

This clone has only one observation. The J gene is TRBJ1-6, the V gene TRBV6-5; 7 bases agree with TRBD1. The germline gives CDR1 MNHEY, CDR2 SVGAGI. V gave up 8 bases and J gave up 8 bases; unmatched junction bases: 9. The CDR3 loop spans 14 amino acids. The CDR3 reads CASENRQGDSPLHF. The CDR3 region has the DNA TGTGCCAGCGAAAATCGTCAGGGGGATTCACCCCTCCACTTT.

CDR3 loop: CATSRAVGANTGELFF. The CDR3 coding sequence is TGTGCCACCAGCAGAGCGGTAGGGGCGAACACCGGGGAGCTGTTTTTT. This chain connects TRBV15 to TRBJ2-2; D is possibly TRBD1 (5 bases). CDR3 size: 16 residues. In germline, CDR1 is LNHNV, CDR2 YYDKDF (reference sequence). The V gene lost 1 base and the J gene lost 0 bases, with 9 bases spanning the gap.

This chain uses TRBV7-8 with TRBJ1-1; D remains unclear. Looked up from germline, CDR1 is SGHVS and CDR2 is FQNEAQ. The V and J ends lost 0 bases and 7 bases respectively, with 9 bases between them. This CDR3 has 13 residues. The CDR3 loop reads CASSLAPQLEAFF. CDR3 DNA: TGTGCCAGCAGCTTAGCGCCACAGCTTGAAGCTTTCTTT. Supplemented by reference TRBV7-8 and TRBJ1-1, the full variable domain reads GAGVSQSPRYKVAKRGQDVALRCDPISGHVSLFWYQQALGQGPEFLTYFQNEAQLDKSGLPSDRFFAERPEGSVSTLKIQRTQQEDSAVYLCASSLAPQLEAFFGQGTRLTVV.

This clone was seen a single time. The genes are TRBV21-1 and TRBJ1-2; TRBD1 is the table's D call, not checked against the DNA. TRBV21-1 is reported as a pseudogene. This CDR3 is 11 amino acids long. The CDR3 sequence: CASTTETGYTF. CDR3 nucleotide sequence: TGTGCCAGCACTACAGAAACTGGCTACACCTTC.

This rearrangement joins TRBV15 to TRBJ2-7; tentatively, D is TRBD2 (6 bases). This CDR3 has 14 residues. Per the germline V gene, CDR1 is LNHNV and CDR2 is YYDKDF (reference sequence). Trimming took 0 bases from V and 4 from J, leaving 10 bases between them. CDR3 DNA sequence: TGTGCCACCAGCAGAGAGGGGGGAGCGTACGAGCAGTACTTC. This translates into CATSREGGAYEQYF.

Note on this clone: This CDR3 is also generated by other DNA sequences in the sample. DNA of the CDR3: TGTGCCAGCAGCTTAGGCGCGCAAGAGACCCAGTACTTC. Amino acids: CASSLGAQETQYF. The chain has TRBV7-2 and TRBJ2-5, with D unclear. The V gene lost 1 base and the J gene lost 2 bases, with 5 bases spanning the gap. Looked up from germline, CDR1 is SGHTA and CDR2 is FQGNSA. The CDR3 totals 13 residues. Full variable domain (rest looked up from reference TRBV7-2 and TRBJ2-5): GAGVSQSPSNKVTEKGKDVELRCDPISGHTALYWYRQSLGQGLEFLIYFQGNSAPDKSGLPSDRFSAERTGGSVSTLTIQRTQQEDSAVYLCASSLGAQETQYFGPGTRLLVL.

V gene TRBV5-4 combines with J gene TRBJ1-2; 7 bases fit TRBD1. CDR1 is SGHNT, CDR2 YYREEE, per germline (reference sequence). The trim removed 5 bases at V and 1 base at J, leaving 5 bases unmatched. This CDR3 comprises 14 residues. The CDR3 here is CASSWDSLNYGYTF. Here the CDR3 DNA reads TGTGCCAGCAGTTGGGACAGCCTTAACTATGGCTACACCTTC.

This chain uses TRBV5-5 with TRBJ1-2, with a weak D call TRBD1 (5 bases). This CDR3 has 16 residues. Trimming took off 2 bases at V and 3 bases at J, with 17 bases between the two ends. From germline, CDR1 is SGHKS and CDR2 YYEKEE (reference sequence). As DNA, the CDR3 is TGTGCCAGCAGCTTTACTCAGGGTGTCCGAGACTATGGCTACACCTTC. Translating gives CASSFTQGVRDYGYTF.

CDR3 in DNA: TGCGCCAGCAGCTTGCAGTCCAACACTGAAGCTTTCTTT. Protein: CASSLQSNTEAFF. The chain carries TRBV5-1 and TRBJ1-1; unclear D gene. The V and J ends lost 1 base and 2 bases respectively, with 6 bases between them. The CDR3 loop spans 13 amino acids. Germline assignment: CDR1 SGHRS and CDR2 YFSETQ.

The CDR3 region is CASSVGTGVYEQYF. For the CDR3, the DNA is TGTGCCAGCAGCGTTGGGACAGGGGTATACGAGCAGTACTTC. The rearrangement joins TRBV9 to TRBJ2-7; the match to TRBD1 covers 10 bases. Germline values: CDR1 SGDLS, CDR2 YYNGEE. The trim removed 2 bases at V and 4 bases at J, leaving 3 bases unmatched. The CDR3 covers 14 residues.

This clone has only one observation. The gene calls are TRBV7-9 and TRBJ2-7, with a weak D call TRBD2 (6 bases). The CDR3 loop spans 14 amino acids. Germline-derived CDR1 and CDR2 are SEHNR and FQNEAQ (reference sequence). Between the trimmed V and J ends, which lost 5 bases and 2 bases, there was a span of 13 bases. CDR3 DNA: TGTGCCAGCAGCCCCCCGGGAGTTACCTACGAGCAGTACTTC. It specifies CASSPPGVTYEQYF.

The chain couples TRBV28 to TRBJ2-7; 10 bases align to TRBD1. This CDR3 comprises 15 residues. V lost 6 bases to trimming and J lost 7 bases; unmatched junction nucleotides: 12. Germline loops: CDR1 MDHEN, CDR2 SYDVKM. The CDR3 reads CASSPSGTGAGEQYF. The CDR3 coding sequence is TGTGCCAGCAGCCCCTCCGGGACAGGGGCGGGGGAGCAGTACTTC.

The chain combines TRBV6-5 with TRBJ1-1; no reliable D call. CDR3 length: 13 amino acids. The V and J ends lost 3 bases and 2 bases respectively, with 7 bases between them. Germline V gene sequence: CDR1 MNHEY, CDR2 SVGAGI. DNA for the CDR3: TGTGCCAGCAGTTATACTACTAACACTGAAGCTTTCTTT. Encoded protein: CASSYTTNTEAFF.

This clone was picked up one time. The J gene is TRBJ2-5, the V gene TRBV7-2; D not resolved. V lost 2 bases and J lost 2, with 6 bases in between. CDR1 SGHTA and CDR2 FQGNSA come from the germline V gene. CDR3 size: 13 residues. In nucleotides, the CDR3 is TGTGCCAGCAGCTTATGGCAGCAAGAGACCCAGTACTTC. Encoded protein: CASSLWQQETQYF.